The present T cell receptor (beta chain) was sequenced within a study of tumor-infiltrating lymphocytes in primary liver carcinoma. Using a constant-region primer together with ProtoScript II reverse transcriptase, TCR beta cDNA was made from 500 to 650 ng of total RNA. Three nested multiplex PCR rounds of slightly modified ARM-PCR generated TCR beta libraries. Forward primers for TRBV1-TRBV30 and a C-beta reverse primer served the first two PCR rounds, at about 10 cycles each. TCRdb independently ran MiXCR on the multiplex PCR reads; one entry per CDR3 protein. This table has some 320,000 distinct CDR3 sequences, 60% to 80% appearing once. Losses at the gene ends were 4 bases for V and 4 bases for J; bases not matched to a gene: 7. In germline, CDR1 is SGHRS, CDR2 YFSETQ. CDR3 size: 14 residues. Whole-study results and caveats: Researchers found tumor-adjacent and tumor-blood pairs overlapped less than tumor region pairs.

This clonotype has just a few counts. Its antigen remains unidentified. Both blood RNA, taken from unsorted whole blood, and germline DNA were extracted. The specimen was peripheral blood. This TCR was sampled from a man in his forties with primary liver carcinoma and hepatitis B virus infection. The chain joins TRBV5-1 to TRBJ2-7, with 8 bases lining up with TRBD1. The DNA for the CDR3 is TGCGCCAGCAGCCCCCGAGGACAGGGATACGAGCAGTACTTC. Encoded protein: CASSPRGQGYEQYF. The full variable domain, completed using reference TRBV5-1 and TRBJ2-7, is KAGVTQTPRYLIKTRGQQVTLSCSPISGHRSVSWYQQTPGQGLQFLFEYFSETQRNKGNFPGRFSGRQFSNSRSEMNVSTLELGDSALYLCASSPRGQGYEQYFGPGTRLTVT.